This T cell receptor beta chain was captured in a study of blood T cell repertoires in COVID-19. Overall study context: Acute-phase and convalescent COVID-19 samples originated in the United States, Italy and Spain. Nucleic acid was either cDNA or gDNA, and it came from T cells, B-cell-depleted T cells, or PBMCs.

Original data processing: Estimation of nucleated cell counts was performed using reference gene primer amplification. Sequencing was performed with immunoSEQ multiplex PCR; in TCRdb, only in-frame clones are kept and a portion is missing. The D gene and trimming were derived from the DNA, and the V and J assignments and clone size from that table. The sample comprises about 25,000 clones, around 81% of which are singletons, and about 6% rests with the top ten. V was cut by 3 bases and J by 2 bases, with 15 bases left in between. This CDR3 has 16 residues. Germline CDR1 and CDR2: SGHNT and YYREEE (reference sequence).

The chain combines TRBV5-4 with TRBJ2-1; D unresolved. The source is a man between 65 and 85 years old with acute or convalescent COVID-19. Sequencing used peripheral blood. CDR3 protein: CASSSFGSATYNEQFF. The CDR3, as DNA: TGTGCCAGCAGCTCCTTTGGTAGTGCGACCTACAATGAGCAGTTCTTC.